Listed here are 27 T cell receptor beta chains from one sample, sequenced in a study of blood T cells in healthy people across ages. The authors ran a second PCR of 7 to 11 cycles using a sample-barcoded 5' primer and a J-beta primer mix. TCRdb called the 5' RACE reads again in MiXCR, with one record for every CDR3 protein. The sample has fewer than 2,000,000 distinct CDR3 sequences, about two fifths seen once; the top ten hold roughly 23%. The sample consisted of blood. Source of these receptors: a human donor in good health.

This clonotype was seen ten or more times. V and J are TRBV29-1 and TRBJ2-5; weak D call: TRBD1 (5 bases). V was pared by 6 bases and J by 5 bases, with 10 bases between. CDR3 length equals 11 residues. Germline V gene lookup returns CDR1 SQVTM and CDR2 ANQGSEA. The CDR3 sequence: CSVGPGETQYF. The CDR3 coding sequence is TGCAGCGTGGGGCCAGGGGAGACCCAGTACTTC.

The chain uses TRBV20-1 and TRBJ2-5; the D gene is possibly TRBD1 (5 bases). This CDR3 contains 13 residues. The germline CDR1 and CDR2 sequences are DFQATT and SNEGSKA (reference sequence). The V end lost 4 bases, the J end lost 1 base, and 10 bases lay between the germline ends. Written as DNA, the CDR3 is TGCAGTGCTAACAGGCAAACCCAAGAGACCCAGTACTTC. Translated, it gives CSANRQTQETQYF.

V usage is TRBV6-1 and J usage is TRBJ2-7, with D tentatively TRBD1 or TRBD2 (5 bases each). The germline CDR1 and CDR2 sequences are MNHNS and SASEGT. The V gene lost 8 bases and the J gene lost 4 bases, with 18 bases spanning the gap. The CDR3 length is 14 residues. CDR3 amino acids: CASGGRGGIYEQYF. The CDR3 DNA sequence: TGTGCCAGCGGGGGACGGGGTGGAATTTACGAGCAGTACTTC.

This clonotype was seen ten or more times. This chain uses TRBV3-1 with TRBJ1-4, with a weak D call TRBD1 (5 bases). V shed 2 bases and J shed 7 bases, with 11 bases lying between them. This CDR3 has 14 residues. Looked up from germline, CDR1 is LGHDT and CDR2 is YNNKEL (reference sequence). This chain's CDR3 is CASSQRRDGEKLFF. The DNA for the CDR3 is TGTGCCAGCAGCCAAAGGAGGGACGGTGAAAAACTGTTTTTT. Combining the CDR3 with reference TRBV3-1 and TRBJ1-4 gives the whole variable domain DTAVSQTPKYLVTQMGNDKSIKCEQNLGHDTMYWYKQDSKKFLKIMFSYNNKELIINETVPNRFSPKSPDKAHLNLHINSLELGDSAVYFCASSQRRDGEKLFFGSGTQLSVL.

This clonotype appeared a few times. This chain links TRBV6-2 or TRBV6-3 with TRBJ2-7, with D possibly TRBD2 on 5 matching bases. The CDR3 is made up of 14 amino acids. Germline assignment: CDR1 MNHEY and CDR2 SVGEGT. V lost 1 base, J lost 2 bases, and 9 bases lay in between. The CDR3 is CASSYYGEAYEQYF. CDR3 sequence (DNA): TGTGCCAGCAGTTACTACGGGGAAGCCTACGAGCAGTACTTC.

This clonotype was recorded a few times. J is TRBJ1-4 and V is TRBV4-1; no firm D call. CDR3 size: 15 residues. Trimming cost V 0 bases and J 6 bases, with 11 bases left between them. The germline CDR1 and CDR2 sequences are MGHRA and YSYEKL. The CDR3 region is CASSQEAAGYEKLFF. The CDR3 DNA reads TGCGCCAGCAGCCAAGAAGCAGCGGGCTATGAAAAACTGTTTTTT.

The sample holds a few counts of this clonotype. The rearrangement joins TRBV12-5 to TRBJ2-4, with 10 bases lining up with TRBD2. The ends lost 0 bases at V and 4 bases at J; junction bases unmatched: 3. CDR3 length: 16 amino acids. The germline V gene encodes CDR1 LGHNT and CDR2 FRNRAP. CDR3 residues: CASGLVLLAGKNIQYF. Written as DNA, the CDR3 is TGTGCTAGTGGTTTGGTACTACTAGCGGGGAAAAACATTCAGTACTTC.

Notes on this clonotype: Germline and junction disagree at one end, which may indicate a read error. The rearrangement uses TRBV28 and TRBJ2-6; the match to TRBD1 covers 7 bases. The CDR3 has 17 amino acids. Germline V gene data show CDR1 as MDHEN and CDR2 as SYDVKM. The CDR3 bases are TGTGCCAGCAGTTCGGCAGGGGGTAAGGCTGGGGCCAACGTCCCGACTTTC. It codes for CASSSAGGKAGANVPTF.

J is TRBJ2-1 and V is TRBV3-1; possibly TRBD2 for D (6 bases). Trimming shortened V by 4 bases and J by 8 bases, and 18 bases separated the two germline ends. Germline V gene lookup returns CDR1 LGHDT and CDR2 YNNKEL (reference sequence). The CDR3 runs 15 residues. CDR3 in amino acids: CASSRLGGVEDEQFF. DNA for the CDR3: TGTGCCAGCAGCCGACTTGGCGGGGTTGAGGATGAGCAGTTCTTC.

The V gene is TRBV11-2, the J gene TRBJ2-3; D is uncertain. Germline lookup yields CDR1 SGHAT and CDR2 FQNNGV. V dropped 1 base and J dropped 5 bases, with 16 bases sitting between them. This CDR3 comprises 16 residues. The CDR3: CASSLGGRGLLDTQYF. CDR3 nucleotides: TGTGCCAGCAGCTTAGGTGGTCGTGGCTTACTAGATACGCAGTATTTT.

The table lists this clonotype with a few counts. V and J are TRBV6-2 or TRBV6-3 and TRBJ2-2; weak D call: TRBD1 (6 bases). Germline V gene data show CDR1 as MNHEY and CDR2 as SVGEGT. The CDR3 is made up of 16 amino acids. Trimming took off 0 bases at V and 1 base at J, with 9 bases between the two ends. This chain's CDR3 is CASSYSGAQNTGELFF. CDR3 sequence (DNA): TGTGCCAGCAGTTACTCGGGGGCCCAGAACACCGGGGAGCTGTTTTTT.

The chain is built from TRBV7-9 and TRBJ2-7; TRBD2 might be the D (6 bases). The CDR3 extends over 15 amino acids. V dropped 5 bases and J dropped 2 bases, with 16 bases sitting between them. The germline V gene has CDR1 SEHNR and CDR2 FQNEAQ (reference sequence). The CDR3 spells CASSPRSSGPYEQYF. CDR3 sequence (DNA): TGTGCCAGCAGCCCCCGTAGTAGCGGTCCCTACGAGCAGTACTTC.

This sequence joins TRBV2 and TRBJ2-5, with D tentatively TRBD1 (5 bases). Germline values: CDR1 SNHLY, CDR2 FYNNEI. The CDR3 is 13 amino acids. Trimming pared 6 bases from V and 5 bases from J, leaving 13 bases between. The CDR3 reads CASSVDSCETQYF. The CDR3 coding sequence is TGTGCCAGCAGCGTAGACAGTTGCGAGACCCAGTACTTC.

The chain combines TRBV7-9 with TRBJ1-5; the D is unclear. V was pared by 8 bases and J by 5 bases, with 13 bases between. The CDR3 is 13 residues long. Germline V CDR1 and CDR2: SEHNR, FQNEAQ (reference sequence). CDR3 coding DNA: TGTGCCAGCGGCTGGGGAGTAGATCAGCCCCAGCATTTT. Translating it yields CASGWGVDQPQHF. The variable domain in full, completed from reference TRBV7-9 and TRBJ1-5, reads DTGVSQNPRHKITKRGQNVTFRCDPISEHNRLYWYRQTLGQGPEFLTYFQNEAQLEKSRLLSDRFSAERPKGSFSTLEIQRTEQGDSAMYLCASGWGVDQPQHFGDGTRLSIL.

This clonotype has just a few counts. This chain links TRBV12-3 or TRBV12-4 with TRBJ2-3, with 8 positions matching TRBD1. Unmatched junction bases numbered 7, after V lost 7 bases and J lost 1 base. The CDR3 length is 15 residues. CDR3: CASTPTGVRTDTQYF. In DNA form, the CDR3 reads TGTGCCAGCACCCCGACAGGGGTCCGCACAGATACGCAGTATTTT.

The chain recombines TRBV7-3 with TRBJ1-5; D call uncertain. Trimming took 5 bases from V and 8 from J, leaving 13 bases between them. The CDR3 loop spans 13 amino acids. Germline V CDR1 and CDR2: SGHTA, FQGTGA. For the CDR3, the DNA is TGTGCCAGCAGCCGGGCGGTAATGGAGCCCCAGCATTTT. It specifies CASSRAVMEPQHF.

The rearrangement uses TRBV6-1 and TRBJ1-5; D call uncertain. Germline lookup yields CDR1 MNHNS and CDR2 SASEGT. V was shortened by 7 bases and J by 0 bases, with 10 bases between the two germline ends. This CDR3 has 14 residues. The CDR3 DNA is TGTGCCAGCATAATAGAATATAGCAATCAGCCCCAGCATTTT. It translates to CASIIEYSNQPQHF.

The rearrangement uses TRBV9 and TRBJ1-1; 8 nucleotides agree with TRBD1. The V and J ends lost 0 bases and 8 bases, in that order; junction bases with no gene match: 3. CDR3 length: 13 amino acids. Looked up from germline, CDR1 is SGDLS and CDR2 is YYNGEE. For the CDR3, the DNA is TGTGCCAGCAGCGTAGGACAGGGGACGGAAGCTTTCTTT. This encodes CASSVGQGTEAFF.

The rearrangement joins TRBV6-6 to TRBJ2-2; D uncertain. V gave up 6 bases and J gave up 5 bases, with 10 bases separating them. The CDR3 spans 13 residues. The germline V gene has CDR1 MNHNY and CDR2 SVGAGI (reference sequence). The DNA of the CDR3 is TGTGCCAGCAGGGGCCTAGTAACCGGGGAGCTGTTTTTT. Translating gives CASRGLVTGELFF.

V is TRBV10-3 and J is TRBJ2-7; D remains ambiguous. The CDR3 sequence is 12 residues long. V shed 0 bases and J shed 9 bases, with 9 bases lying between them. Germline assignment: CDR1 ENHRY and CDR2 SYGVKD. The CDR3 nucleotides are TGTGCCATCAGTGAGTCGAACCTCGGGCAGTACTTC. This translates into CAISESNLGQYF.

This clonotype came up once. This chain links TRBV12-3 or TRBV12-4 with TRBJ2-5, with D hard to call. The CDR3 sequence is 15 residues long. With 3 bases removed from V and 1 base from J, the gap between germline ends came to 12 bases. In nucleotides, the CDR3 is TGTGCCAGCAGTTTTTCTCTCAACGGCCAAGAGACCCAGTACTTC. It codes for CASSFSLNGQETQYF.

The chain recombines TRBV20-1 with TRBJ1-2; 7 bases line up with TRBD1. V trimming: 6 bases; J trimming: 1 base; junction bases outside the gene matches: 5. The CDR3 is 13 residues long. Germline V CDR1 and CDR2: DFQATT, SNEGSKA (reference sequence). The CDR3 DNA reads as TGCAGTGCGAGGACAGGTTATAACTATGGCTACACCTTC. The encoded protein is CSARTGYNYGYTF.

The rearrangement joins TRBV9 to TRBJ2-5; D tentatively reads TRBD1 or TRBD2 (5 bases each). This CDR3 comprises 15 residues. CDR1 is SGDLS and CDR2 is YYNGEE in the germline V gene. V gave up 0 bases and J gave up 4 bases, with 13 bases separating them. CDR3 amino acids: CASSVGRYRLETQYF. The DNA for the CDR3 is TGTGCCAGCAGCGTAGGGAGGTACAGGCTAGAGACCCAGTACTTC.

The chain employs TRBV29-1 and TRBJ1-2; no clear D gene. In germline, CDR1 is SQVTM, CDR2 ANQGSEA. The V end lost 3 bases, the J end lost 7 bases, and 12 bases lay between the germline ends. The CDR3 covers 12 residues. The DNA for the CDR3 is TGCAGCGTTGATGAACACCACTCTGGCTACACCTTC. Encoded protein: CSVDEHHSGYTF.

This clonotype occurred many times. This chain links TRBV29-1 with TRBJ2-5; D is unresolved. V shed 8 bases and J shed 3 bases, with 16 bases lying between them. Germline CDR1 reads SQVTM; CDR2 reads ANQGSEA. The CDR3 has 13 amino acids. The CDR3 nucleotides are TGCAGCCTTTATGAGTATAACAAAGAGACCCAGTACTTC. Translation: CSLYEYNKETQYF.

The gene calls are TRBV29-1 and TRBJ2-3; 10 bases match TRBD2. CDR1 is SQVTM, CDR2 ANQGSEA, per germline. V was pared by 3 bases and J by 5 bases, with 8 bases of the junction left unmatched. The CDR3 runs to 15 residues. CDR3 protein: CSVEPSGGVGDTQYF. The CDR3 coding sequence is TGCAGCGTTGAGCCAAGCGGGGGGGTGGGAGATACGCAGTATTTT.

This clonotype was seen repeatedly, ten times or more. The chain carries TRBV20-1 and TRBJ2-7; 7 bases are a match to TRBD1. The V segment lost 1 base and the J segment 4 bases; nucleotides outside the gene matches: 7. Germline V CDR1 and CDR2: DFQATT, SNEGSKA (reference sequence). CDR3 length: 14 amino acids. CDR3 sequence (DNA): TGCAGTGCTAGAGCCGGGACAGATGCTTACGAGCAGTACTTC. Translation gives CSARAGTDAYEQYF.